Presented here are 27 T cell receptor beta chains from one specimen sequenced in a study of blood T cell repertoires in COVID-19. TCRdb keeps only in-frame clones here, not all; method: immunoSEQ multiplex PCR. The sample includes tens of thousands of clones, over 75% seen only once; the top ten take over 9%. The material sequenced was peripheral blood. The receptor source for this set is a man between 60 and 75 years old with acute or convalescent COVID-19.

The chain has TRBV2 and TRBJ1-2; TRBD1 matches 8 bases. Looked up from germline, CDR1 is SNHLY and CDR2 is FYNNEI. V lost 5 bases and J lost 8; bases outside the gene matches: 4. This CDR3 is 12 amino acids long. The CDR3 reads CASSRTGQGYTF. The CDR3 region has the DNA TGTGCCAGCAGTCGGACAGGGCAAGGCTACACCTTC.

This CDR3 reads CASSYGQGNQPQHF. Written as DNA, the CDR3 is TGTGCCAGCAGTTACGGACAGGGGAACCAGCCCCAGCATTTT. The chain has TRBV6-5 and TRBJ1-5; TRBD1 matches at 9 bases. CDR1 and CDR2 from the germline V gene are MNHEY and SVGAGI. With V trimmed by 2 bases and J by 7 bases, 3 bases remained unmatched. This CDR3 has 14 amino acids.

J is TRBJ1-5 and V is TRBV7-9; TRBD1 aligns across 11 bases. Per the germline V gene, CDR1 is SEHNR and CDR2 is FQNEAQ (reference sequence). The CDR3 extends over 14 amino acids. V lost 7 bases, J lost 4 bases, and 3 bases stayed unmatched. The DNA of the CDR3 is TGTGCCAGCAATGGACAGGGGGCTAATCAGCCCCAGCATTTT. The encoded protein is CASNGQGANQPQHF.

CDR3 sequence reads: CASSLDGAGQPITYEQYF. The CDR3 DNA is TGTGCCAGCAGCCTTGACGGAGCTGGCCAACCCATTACCTACGAGCAGTACTTC. The V and J genes are TRBV7-2 and TRBJ2-7; D gene ambiguous. Looked up from germline, CDR1 is SGHTA and CDR2 is FQGNSA. The CDR3 totals 18 residues. The V end was cut by 5 bases, the J end by 2 bases, with 25 bases between.

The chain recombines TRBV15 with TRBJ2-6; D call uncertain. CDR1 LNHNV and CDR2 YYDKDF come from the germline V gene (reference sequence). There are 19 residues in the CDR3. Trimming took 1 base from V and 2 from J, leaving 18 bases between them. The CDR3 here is CATSRVGPGSRTGANVLTF. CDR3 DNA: TGTGCCACCAGCAGAGTGGGCCCAGGTTCCCGCACTGGGGCCAACGTCCTGACTTTC.

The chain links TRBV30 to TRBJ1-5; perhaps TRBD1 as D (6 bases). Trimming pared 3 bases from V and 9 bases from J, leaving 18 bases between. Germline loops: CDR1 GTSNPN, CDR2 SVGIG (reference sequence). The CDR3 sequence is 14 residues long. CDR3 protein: CAWSLGQSHRPQHF. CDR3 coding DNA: TGTGCCTGGAGCCTTGGACAGTCCCATCGGCCCCAGCATTTT.

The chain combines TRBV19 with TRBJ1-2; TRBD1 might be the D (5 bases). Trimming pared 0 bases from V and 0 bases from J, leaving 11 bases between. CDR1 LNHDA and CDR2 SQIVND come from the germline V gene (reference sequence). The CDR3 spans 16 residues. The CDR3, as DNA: TGTGCCAGTAGTATAGATAGGGGCAGCGCTAACTATGGCTACACCTTC. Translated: CASSIDRGSANYGYTF.

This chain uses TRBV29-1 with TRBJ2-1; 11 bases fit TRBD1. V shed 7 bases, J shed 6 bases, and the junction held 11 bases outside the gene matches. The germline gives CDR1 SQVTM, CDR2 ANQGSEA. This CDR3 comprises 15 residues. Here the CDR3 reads CSARTGGEDSNEQFF. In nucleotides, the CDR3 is TGCAGCGCCCGGACAGGGGGCGAAGATAGCAATGAGCAGTTCTTC.

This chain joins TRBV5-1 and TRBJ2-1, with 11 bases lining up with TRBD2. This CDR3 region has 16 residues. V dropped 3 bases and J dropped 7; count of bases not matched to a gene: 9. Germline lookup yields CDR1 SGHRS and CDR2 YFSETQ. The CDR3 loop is CASSYLLAGGTNEQFF. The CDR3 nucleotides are TGCGCCAGCAGCTATCTCCTAGCGGGAGGTACGAATGAGCAGTTCTTC.

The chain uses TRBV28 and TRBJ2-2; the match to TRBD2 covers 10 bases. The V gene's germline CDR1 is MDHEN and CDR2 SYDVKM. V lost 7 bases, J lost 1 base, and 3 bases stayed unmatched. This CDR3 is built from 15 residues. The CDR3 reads CASIRTSGNTGELFF. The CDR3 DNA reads TGTGCCAGCATCCGGACTAGCGGGAACACCGGGGAGCTGTTTTTT.

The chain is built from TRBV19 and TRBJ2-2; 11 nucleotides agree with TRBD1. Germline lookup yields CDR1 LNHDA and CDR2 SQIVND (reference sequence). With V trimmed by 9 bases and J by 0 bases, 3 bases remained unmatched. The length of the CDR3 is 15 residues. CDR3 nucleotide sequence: TGTGCCAGCAGGACAGGGGGCGCGAACACCGGGGAGCTGTTTTTT. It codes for CASRTGGANTGELFF. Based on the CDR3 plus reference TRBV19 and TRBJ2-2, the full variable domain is DGGITQSPKYLFRKEGQNVTLSCEQNLNHDAMYWYRQDPGQGLRLIYYSQIVNDFQKGDIAEGYSVSREKKESFPLTVTSAQKNPTAFYLCASRTGGANTGELFFGEGSRLTVL.

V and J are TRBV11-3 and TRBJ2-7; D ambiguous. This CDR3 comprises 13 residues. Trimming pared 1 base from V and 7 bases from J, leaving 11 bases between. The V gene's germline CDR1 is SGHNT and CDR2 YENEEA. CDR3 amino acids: CASSLGALGEQYF. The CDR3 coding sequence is TGTGCCAGCAGCTTAGGGGCACTCGGAGAGCAGTACTTC.

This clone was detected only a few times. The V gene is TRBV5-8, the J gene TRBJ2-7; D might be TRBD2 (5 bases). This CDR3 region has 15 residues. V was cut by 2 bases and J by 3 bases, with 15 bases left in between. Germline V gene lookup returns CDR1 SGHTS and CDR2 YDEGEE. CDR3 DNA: TGTGCCAGCAGCTTCCGGGCGGGCCGTGACTACGAGCAGTACTTC. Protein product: CASSFRAGRDYEQYF.

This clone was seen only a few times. The CDR3: CASSSFTGTHEQYF. CDR3 in DNA: TGTGCCAGCAGTTCTTTTACAGGGACCCACGAGCAGTACTTC. The genes are TRBV28 and TRBJ2-7; D might be TRBD1 (6 bases). The CDR3 covers 14 residues. Germline lookup yields CDR1 MDHEN and CDR2 SYDVKM. Trimming stripped 4 bases from V and 5 bases from J, with 15 bases between.

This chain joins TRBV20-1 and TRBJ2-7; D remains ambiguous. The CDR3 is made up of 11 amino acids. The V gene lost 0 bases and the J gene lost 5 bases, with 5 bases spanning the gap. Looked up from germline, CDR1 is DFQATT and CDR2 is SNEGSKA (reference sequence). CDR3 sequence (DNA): TGCAGTGCTAGAGAGGGCAACGAGCAGTACTTC. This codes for CSAREGNEQYF.

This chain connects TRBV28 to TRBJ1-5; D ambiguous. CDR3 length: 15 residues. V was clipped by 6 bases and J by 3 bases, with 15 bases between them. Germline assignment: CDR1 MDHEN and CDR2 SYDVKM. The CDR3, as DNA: TGTGCCAGCAGACTGCCATCGGGGATCAATCAGCCCCAGCATTTT. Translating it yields CASRLPSGINQPQHF.

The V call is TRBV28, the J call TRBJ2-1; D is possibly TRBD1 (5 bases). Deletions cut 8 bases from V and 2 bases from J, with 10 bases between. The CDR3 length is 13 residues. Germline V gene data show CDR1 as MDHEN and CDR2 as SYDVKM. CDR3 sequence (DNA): TGTGCCAGCCGATCAGGGACCTACAATGAGCAGTTCTTC. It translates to CASRSGTYNEQFF. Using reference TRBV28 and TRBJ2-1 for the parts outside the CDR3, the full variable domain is DVKVTQSSRYLVKRTGEKVFLECVQDMDHENMFWYRQDPGLGLRLIYFSYDVKMKEKGDIPEGYSVSREKKERFSLILESASTNQTSMYLCASRSGTYNEQFFGPGTRLTVL.

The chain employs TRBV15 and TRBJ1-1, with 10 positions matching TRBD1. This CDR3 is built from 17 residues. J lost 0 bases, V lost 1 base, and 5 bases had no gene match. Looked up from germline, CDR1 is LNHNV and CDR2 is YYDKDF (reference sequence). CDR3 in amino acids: CATSRGDRGLMNTEAFF. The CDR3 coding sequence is TGTGCCACCAGCAGAGGTGACAGGGGGCTTATGAACACTGAAGCTTTCTTT.

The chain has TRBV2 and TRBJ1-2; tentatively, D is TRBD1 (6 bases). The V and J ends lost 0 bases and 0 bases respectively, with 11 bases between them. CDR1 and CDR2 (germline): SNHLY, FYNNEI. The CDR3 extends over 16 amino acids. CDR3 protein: CASSEALRTANYGYTF. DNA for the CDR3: TGTGCCAGCAGTGAAGCGCTTCGGACAGCTAACTATGGCTACACCTTC.

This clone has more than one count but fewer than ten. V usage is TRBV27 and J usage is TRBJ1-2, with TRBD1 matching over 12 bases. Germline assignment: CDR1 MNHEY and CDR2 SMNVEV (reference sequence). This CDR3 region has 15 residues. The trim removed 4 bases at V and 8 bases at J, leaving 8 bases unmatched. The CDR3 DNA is TGTGCCAGCAGTTCTCCGGGACAGGGGGCCTTAGGCTACACCTTC. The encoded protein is CASSSPGQGALGYTF.

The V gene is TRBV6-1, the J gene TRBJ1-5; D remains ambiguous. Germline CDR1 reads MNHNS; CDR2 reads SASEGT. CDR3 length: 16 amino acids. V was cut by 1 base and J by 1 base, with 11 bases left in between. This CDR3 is CASSEGIGLSNQPQHF. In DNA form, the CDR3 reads TGTGCCAGCAGTGAAGGGATAGGACTGAGCAATCAGCCCCAGCATTTT.

The CDR3 nucleotides read TGTGCCAGCAGCTTATGGCTAGATCACTATGGCTACACCTTC. Its translation: CASSLWLDHYGYTF. The chain combines TRBV11-2 with TRBJ1-2; no clear D. The CDR3 is 14 amino acids. Germline V lookup: CDR1 SGHAT, CDR2 FQNNGV. Deletions cut 2 bases from V and 3 bases from J, with 10 bases between.

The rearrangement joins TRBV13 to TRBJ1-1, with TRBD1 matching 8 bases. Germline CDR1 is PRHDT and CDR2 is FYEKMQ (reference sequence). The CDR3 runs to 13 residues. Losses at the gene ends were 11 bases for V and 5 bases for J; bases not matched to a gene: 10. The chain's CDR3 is CAVSGGLGTEAFF. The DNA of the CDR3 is TGTGCCGTATCAGGGGGCTTAGGGACTGAAGCTTTCTTT.

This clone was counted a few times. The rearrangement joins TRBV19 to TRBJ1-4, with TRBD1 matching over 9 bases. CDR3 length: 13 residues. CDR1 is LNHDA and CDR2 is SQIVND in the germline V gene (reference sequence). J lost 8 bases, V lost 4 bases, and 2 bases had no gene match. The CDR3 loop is CASSRTGEEKLFF. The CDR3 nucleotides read TGTGCCAGTAGTAGGACAGGGGAGGAAAAACTGTTTTTT.

Here the CDR3 DNA reads TGTGCCAGCAGCTTTTATTCGGTGATTAATCAGCCCCAGCATTTT. Its protein product is CASSFYSVINQPQHF. This chain joins TRBV5-6 and TRBJ1-5; D is unclear. The CDR3 runs 15 residues. The germline CDR1 and CDR2 sequences are SGHDT and YYEEEE. V lost 2 bases and J 4 bases, leaving 13 bases between the germline ends.

CDR3 DNA: TGCGCCAGCAGCCACCCTCCCGGGGAGGGACCACCCAGCACAGATACGCAGTATTTT. Encoded protein: CASSHPPGEGPPSTDTQYF. V and J are TRBV5-1 and TRBJ2-3, with 7 positions matching TRBD2. Germline V gene sequence: CDR1 SGHRS, CDR2 YFSETQ. The CDR3 runs 19 residues. Germline trimming cut 4 bases from V and 0 bases from J; bases unmatched to any gene: 17.

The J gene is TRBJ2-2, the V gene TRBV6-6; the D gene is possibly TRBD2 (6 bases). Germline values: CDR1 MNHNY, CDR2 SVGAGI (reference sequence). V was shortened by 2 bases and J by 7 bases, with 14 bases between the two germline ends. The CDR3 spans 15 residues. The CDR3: CASSYGLARNGELFF. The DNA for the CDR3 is TGTGCCAGCAGTTACGGGCTAGCGAGGAACGGGGAGCTGTTTTTT.